This passage covers 9 T cell receptor beta chains from one sample sequenced in a study of CDR3 diversity in severe acne. TCRdb re-called the PCR reads with MiXCR, one entry per CDR3 protein. The sample has some 90,000 distinct CDR3 sequences, under 55% seen once. The specimen sequenced was blood. The receptors originated from a male donor with severe acne vulgaris.

The chain recombines TRBV10-1 with TRBJ2-3; no definite D call. Germline V lookup: CDR1 WNHNN, CDR2 SYGVQD (reference sequence). The CDR3 runs 14 residues. The V end was cut by 5 bases, the J end by 5 bases, with 14 bases between. The CDR3 bases are TGCGCCAGCAGTAGGACCCCCGGTGGAGATACGCAGTATTTT. It is translated as CASSRTPGGDTQYF.

This clonotype was counted at least ten times. The gene calls are TRBV29-1 and TRBJ2-5; D not certain. Germline CDR1 and CDR2: SQVTM and ANQGSEA. The CDR3 length is 12 residues. V lost 3 bases and J lost 2, with 7 bases in between. For the CDR3, the DNA is TGCAGCGTTGACAGGCCTCAAGAGACCCAGTACTTC. Translation: CSVDRPQETQYF.

This chain joins TRBV25-1 and TRBJ1-6; 8 nucleotides align to TRBD1. In germline, CDR1 is MGHDK, CDR2 SYGVNS. The CDR3 sequence is 14 residues long. Losses at the gene ends were 6 bases for V and 10 bases for J; bases not matched to a gene: 8. In nucleotides, the CDR3 is TGTGCCAGCAGCCCCGGACAGGGTGGATCACCCCTCCACTTT. Its translation is CASSPGQGGSPLHF.

In this sample, this clonotype is medium-sized. This sequence joins TRBV20-1 and TRBJ2-5, with TRBD1 matching 8 bases. Germline V gene lookup returns CDR1 DFQATT and CDR2 SNEGSKA (reference sequence). The CDR3 sequence is 13 residues long. CDR3 bases: TGCGGGGTTCCTCAGGGGGCGCAGGAGACCCAGTACTTC. It yields the protein CGVPQGAQETQYF.

Within the sample, this clonotype is medium-sized. The CDR3 reads CASSRDVGGYTF. The CDR3 nucleotides are TGTGCCAGCAGCAGGGACGTCGGGGGCTACACCTTC. The chain employs TRBV5-8 and TRBJ1-2; a possible D gene is TRBD1 (5 bases). The CDR3 consists of 12 residues. The germline gives CDR1 SGHTS, CDR2 YDEGEE. V lost 4 bases and J 8 bases, leaving 12 bases between the germline ends.

This clonotype has only a few counts. The J gene is TRBJ2-1, the V gene TRBV11-2; no firm D call. Germline V gene sequence: CDR1 SGHAT, CDR2 FQNNGV. V lost 5 bases, J lost 10 bases, and 12 bases lay in between. There are 12 residues in the CDR3. The CDR3 region is CASSMAVGEQFF. The CDR3 region has the DNA TGTGCCAGCAGCATGGCGGTAGGGGAGCAGTTCTTC. Combining the CDR3 with reference TRBV11-2 and TRBJ2-1 gives the whole variable domain EAGVAQSPRYKIIEKRQSVAFWCNPISGHATLYWYQQILGQGPKLLIQFQNNGVVDDSQLPKDRFSAERLKGVDSTLKIQPAKLEDSAVYLCASSMAVGEQFFGPGTRLTVL.

This clonotype appeared many times. The CDR3 sequence: CASSVDYGGLFDEQYF. The CDR3 DNA is TGTGCCAGCAGCGTAGACTACGGGGGACTTTTCGACGAGCAGTACTTC. The rearrangement uses TRBV9 and TRBJ2-7; D may be TRBD2 (6 bases). V was shortened by 0 bases and J by 5 bases, with 18 bases between the two germline ends. CDR3 length: 16 amino acids. Germline values: CDR1 SGDLS, CDR2 YYNGEE.

V is TRBV20-1 and J is TRBJ2-1; D is unresolved. Germline CDR1 is DFQATT and CDR2 is SNEGSKA (reference sequence). Trimming removed 6 bases from V and 0 bases from J, with 18 bases in between. The CDR3 has 16 residues. CDR3 in DNA: TGCAGTGCCAGTAGTATCCTCCTGAGCTCCTACAATGAGCAGTTCTTC. Its translation is CSASSILLSSYNEQFF.

On this clonotype itself: This clone may be a read error of a much larger clone one base away. The rearrangement uses TRBV19 and TRBJ2-3, with D unresolved. Per germline, CDR1 LNHDA and CDR2 SQIVND (reference sequence). Trimming left V 1 base short and J 2 bases short, with 7 bases between. CDR3 length equals 14 residues. The CDR3 DNA reads as TGTGCCAGTAGTATAGGTCAGGTCACAGATACGCAGTATTTT. As protein: CASSIGQVTDTQYF.